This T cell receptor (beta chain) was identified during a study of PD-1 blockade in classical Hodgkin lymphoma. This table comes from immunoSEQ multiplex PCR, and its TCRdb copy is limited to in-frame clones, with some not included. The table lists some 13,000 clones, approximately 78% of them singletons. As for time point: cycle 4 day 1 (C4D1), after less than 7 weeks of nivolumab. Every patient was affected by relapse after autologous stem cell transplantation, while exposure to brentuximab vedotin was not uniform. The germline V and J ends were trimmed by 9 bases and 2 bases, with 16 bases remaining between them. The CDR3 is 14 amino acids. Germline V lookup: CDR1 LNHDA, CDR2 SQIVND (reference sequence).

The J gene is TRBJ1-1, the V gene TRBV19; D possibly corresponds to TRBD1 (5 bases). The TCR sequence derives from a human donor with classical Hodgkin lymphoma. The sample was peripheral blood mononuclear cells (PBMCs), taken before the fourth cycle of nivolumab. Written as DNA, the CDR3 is TGTGCCAGCCGAAAAGCCAGGGTTAACACTGAAGCTTTCTTT. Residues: CASRKARVNTEAFF.